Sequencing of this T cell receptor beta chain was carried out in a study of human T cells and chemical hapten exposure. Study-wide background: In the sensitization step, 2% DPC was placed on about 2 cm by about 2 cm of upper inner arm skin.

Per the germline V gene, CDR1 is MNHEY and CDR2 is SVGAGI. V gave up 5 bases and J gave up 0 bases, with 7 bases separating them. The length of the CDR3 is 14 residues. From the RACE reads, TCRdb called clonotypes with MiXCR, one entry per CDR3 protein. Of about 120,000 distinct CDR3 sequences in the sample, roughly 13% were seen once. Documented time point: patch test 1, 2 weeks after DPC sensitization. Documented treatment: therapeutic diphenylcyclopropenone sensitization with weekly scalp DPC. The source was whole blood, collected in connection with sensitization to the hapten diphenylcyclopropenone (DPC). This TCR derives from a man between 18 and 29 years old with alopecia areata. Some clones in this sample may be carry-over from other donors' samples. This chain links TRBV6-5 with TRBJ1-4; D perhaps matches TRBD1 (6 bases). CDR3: CASSGTPTNEKLFF. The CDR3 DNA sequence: TGTGCCAGCAGTGGGACACCAACTAATGAAAAACTGTTTTTT.